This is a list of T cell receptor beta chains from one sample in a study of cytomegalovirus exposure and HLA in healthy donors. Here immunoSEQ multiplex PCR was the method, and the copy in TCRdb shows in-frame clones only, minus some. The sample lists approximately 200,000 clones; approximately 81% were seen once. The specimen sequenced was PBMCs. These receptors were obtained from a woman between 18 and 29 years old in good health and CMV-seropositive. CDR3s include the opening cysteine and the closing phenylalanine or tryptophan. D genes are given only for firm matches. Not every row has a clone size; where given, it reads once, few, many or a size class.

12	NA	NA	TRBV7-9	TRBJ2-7	TGTGCCAGCAGCACCATGGGGGACAAGCAGTACTTC	CASSTMGDKQYF
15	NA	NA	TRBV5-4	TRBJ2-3	TGTGCCAGCAGCCGGGGGGCAGGCGAGGCAGATACGCAGTATTTT	CASSRGAGEADTQYF
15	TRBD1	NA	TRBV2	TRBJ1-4	TGTGCCAGCAGGGGGCCGGGACAGGGGAGCGAAAAACTGTTTTTT	CASRGPGQGSEKLFF
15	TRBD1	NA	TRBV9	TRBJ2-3	TGTGCCAGCAGCGTAGTGGACAGGGTAGGGGATACGCAGTATTTT	CASSVVDRVGDTQYF
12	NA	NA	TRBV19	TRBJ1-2	TGTGCCAGTAGAGGAGCCGGCTATGGCTACACCTTC	CASRGAGYGYTF
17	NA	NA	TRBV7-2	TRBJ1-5	TGTGCCAGCAGCTTAGGACTGGGGCCCTATAGCAATCAGCCCCAGCATTTT	CASSLGLGPYSNQPQHF
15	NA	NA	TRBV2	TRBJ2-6	TGTGCCAGCAGTGTTTTCAGGGCTGGGGCCAACGTCCTGACTTTC	CASSVFRAGANVLTF
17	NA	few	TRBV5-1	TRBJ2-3	TGCGCCAGCAGCTTTGGTCAGGGGAAGGGGAGTTCAGATACGCAGTATTTT	CASSFGQGKGSSDTQYF
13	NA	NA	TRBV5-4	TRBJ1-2	TGTGCCAGCAGGAAAGGGGAAGAGAGTGGCTACACCTTC	CASRKGEESGYTF
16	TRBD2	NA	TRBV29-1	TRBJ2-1	TGCAGCGTTCGATACAAAAGCGGGGGGGGATACAATGAGCAGTTCTTC	CSVRYKSGGGYNEQFF
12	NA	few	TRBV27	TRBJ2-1	TGTGCCAGCTATTCGAGCTTTCGAGAGCAGTTCTTC	CASYSSFREQFF
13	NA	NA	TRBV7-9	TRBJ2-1	TGTGCCAGCAGCTCAACAGAAAACAATGAGCAGTTCTTC	CASSSTENNEQFF
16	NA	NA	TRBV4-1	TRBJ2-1	TGCGCCAGCAGCCAAGAGGATCTAGCCCCCTACAATGAGCAGTTCTTC	CASSQEDLAPYNEQFF
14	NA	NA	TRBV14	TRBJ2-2	TGTGCCAGCAGCCCCCGACTAACCACCGGGGAGCTGTTTTTT	CASSPRLTTGELFF
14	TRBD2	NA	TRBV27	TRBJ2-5	TGTGCCAGCAGGGCTAGCGGGGGGGCAGAGACCCAGTACTTC	CASRASGGAETQYF
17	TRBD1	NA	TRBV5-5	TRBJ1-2	TGTGCCAGCAGCCCTACTGGTCCCGGGACAGGGAACTATGGCTACACCTTC	CASSPTGPGTGNYGYTF
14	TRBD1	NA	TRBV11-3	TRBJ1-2	TGTGCCAGCAGCTTCACGGGACAGCCTATTTCAAGCACCTTC	CASSFTGQPISSTF
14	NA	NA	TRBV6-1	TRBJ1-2	TGTGCCAGCAGTGAAGCGGGGGGAGGCTATGGCTACACCTTC	CASSEAGGGYGYTF
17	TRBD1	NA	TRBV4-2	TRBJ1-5	TGTGCCAGCAGCCAAGGTACAGGGGTATTAGGCAATCAGCCCCAGCATTTT	CASSQGTGVLGNQPQHF
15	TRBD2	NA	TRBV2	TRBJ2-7	TGTGCCAGCAGGGGGACTAACGCCCCATCTTACGAGCAGTACTTC	CASRGTNAPSYEQYF